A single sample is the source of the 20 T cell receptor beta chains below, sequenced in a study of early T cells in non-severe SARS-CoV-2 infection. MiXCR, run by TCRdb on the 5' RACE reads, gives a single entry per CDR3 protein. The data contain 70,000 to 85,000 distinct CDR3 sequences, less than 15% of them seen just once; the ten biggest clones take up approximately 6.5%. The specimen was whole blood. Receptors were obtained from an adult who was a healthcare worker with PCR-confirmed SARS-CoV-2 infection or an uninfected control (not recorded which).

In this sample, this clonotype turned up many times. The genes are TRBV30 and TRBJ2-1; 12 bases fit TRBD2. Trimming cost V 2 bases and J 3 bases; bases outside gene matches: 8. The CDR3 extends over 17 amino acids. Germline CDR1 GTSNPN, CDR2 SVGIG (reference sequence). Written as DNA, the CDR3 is TGTGCCTGGAGTTTGCCTAGCGGGAGGGCGAGCTACAATGAGCAGTTCTTC. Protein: CAWSLPSGRASYNEQFF.

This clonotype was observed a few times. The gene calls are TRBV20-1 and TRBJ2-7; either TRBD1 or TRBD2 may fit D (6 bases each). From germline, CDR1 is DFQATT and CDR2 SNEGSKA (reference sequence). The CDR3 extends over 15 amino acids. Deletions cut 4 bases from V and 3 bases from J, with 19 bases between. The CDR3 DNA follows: TGCAGTGCTACCCACCTACGTAGGGGGGTCTACGAGCAGTACTTC. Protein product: CSATHLRRGVYEQYF.

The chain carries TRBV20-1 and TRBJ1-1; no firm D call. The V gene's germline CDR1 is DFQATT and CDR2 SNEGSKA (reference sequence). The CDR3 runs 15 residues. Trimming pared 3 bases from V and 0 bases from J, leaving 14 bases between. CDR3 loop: CSARDERKMNTEAFF. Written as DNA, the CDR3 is TGCAGTGCTAGGGACGAAAGGAAGATGAACACTGAAGCTTTCTTT.

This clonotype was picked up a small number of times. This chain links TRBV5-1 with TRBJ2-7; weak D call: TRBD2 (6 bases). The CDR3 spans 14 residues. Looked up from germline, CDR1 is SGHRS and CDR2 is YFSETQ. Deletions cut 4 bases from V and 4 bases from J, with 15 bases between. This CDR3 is CASSPGPSGYEQYF. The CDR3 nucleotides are TGCGCCAGCAGCCCGGGACCAAGCGGGTACGAGCAGTACTTC.

The CDR3 DNA follows: TGTGCCATCAGTGTTATAGGTAATGAGCAGTTCTTC. Amino acids: CAISVIGNEQFF. This chain uses TRBV10-3 with TRBJ2-1, with unresolved D. The CDR3 length is 12 residues. V lost 4 bases and J 7 bases, leaving 8 bases between the germline ends. Looked up from germline, CDR1 is ENHRY and CDR2 is SYGVKD.

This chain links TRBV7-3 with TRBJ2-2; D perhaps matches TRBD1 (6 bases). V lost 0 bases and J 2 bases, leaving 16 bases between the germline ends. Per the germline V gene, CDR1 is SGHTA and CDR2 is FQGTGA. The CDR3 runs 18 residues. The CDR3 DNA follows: TGTGCCAGCAGCTTAACGGGGGCAGCAGGGGTCAACACCGGGGAGCTGTTTTTT. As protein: CASSLTGAAGVNTGELFF.

The CDR3 coding sequence is TGTGCCAGCAGCTTAGCCCTAGCGGATTACAATGAGCAGTTCTTC. Protein: CASSLALADYNEQFF. The genes are TRBV7-2 and TRBJ2-1; 7 nucleotides line up with TRBD2. The germline V gene has CDR1 SGHTA and CDR2 FQGNSA. CDR3 length equals 15 residues. The J segment lost 4 bases and the V segment lost 0 bases, leaving 3 bases of the junction unmatched.

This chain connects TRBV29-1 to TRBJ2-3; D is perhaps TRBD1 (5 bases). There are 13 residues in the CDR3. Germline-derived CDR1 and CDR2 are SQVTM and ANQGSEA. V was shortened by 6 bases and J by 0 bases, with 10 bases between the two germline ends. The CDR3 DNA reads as TGCAGCGTAGTGGGGCCCAGCACAGATACGCAGTATTTT. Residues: CSVVGPSTDTQYF.

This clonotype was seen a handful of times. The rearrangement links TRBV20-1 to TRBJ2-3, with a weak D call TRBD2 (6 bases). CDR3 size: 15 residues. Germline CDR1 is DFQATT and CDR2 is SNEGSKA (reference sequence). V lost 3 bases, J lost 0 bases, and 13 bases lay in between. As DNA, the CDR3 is TGCAGTGCTAGGGGAGGCTCCTCTAGCACAGATACGCAGTATTTT. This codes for CSARGGSSSTDTQYF.

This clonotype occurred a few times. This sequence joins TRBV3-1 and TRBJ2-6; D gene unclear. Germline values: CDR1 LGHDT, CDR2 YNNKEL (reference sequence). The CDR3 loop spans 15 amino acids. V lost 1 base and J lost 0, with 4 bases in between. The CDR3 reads CASSQGVSGANVLTF. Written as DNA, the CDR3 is TGTGCCAGCAGCCAAGGCGTCTCTGGGGCCAACGTCCTGACTTTC.

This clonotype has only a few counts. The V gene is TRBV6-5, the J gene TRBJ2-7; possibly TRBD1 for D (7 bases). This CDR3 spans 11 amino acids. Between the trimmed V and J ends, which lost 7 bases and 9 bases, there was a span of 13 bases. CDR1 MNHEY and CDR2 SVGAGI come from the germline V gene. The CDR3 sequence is CASTGGGVQYF. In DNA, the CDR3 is TGTGCCAGCACCGGAGGGGGCGTGCAGTACTTC.

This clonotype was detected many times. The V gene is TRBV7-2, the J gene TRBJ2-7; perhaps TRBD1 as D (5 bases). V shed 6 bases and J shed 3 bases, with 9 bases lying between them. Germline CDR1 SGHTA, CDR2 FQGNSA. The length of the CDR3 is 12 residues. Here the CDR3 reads CASRNTGYEQYF. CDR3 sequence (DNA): TGTGCCAGCAGGAATACAGGCTACGAGCAGTACTTC.

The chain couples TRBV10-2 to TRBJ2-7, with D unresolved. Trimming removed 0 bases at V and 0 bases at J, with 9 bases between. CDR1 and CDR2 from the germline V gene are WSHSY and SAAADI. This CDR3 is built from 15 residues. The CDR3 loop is CASSESAASSYEQYF. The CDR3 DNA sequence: TGCGCCAGCAGTGAGTCCGCGGCGAGCTCCTACGAGCAGTACTTC.

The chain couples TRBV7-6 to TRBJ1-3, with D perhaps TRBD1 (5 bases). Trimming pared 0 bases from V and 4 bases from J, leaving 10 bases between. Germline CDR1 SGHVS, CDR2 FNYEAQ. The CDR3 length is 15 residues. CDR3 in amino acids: CASSLAGTDGNTIYF. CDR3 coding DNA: TGTGCCAGCAGCTTAGCCGGGACGGACGGAAACACCATATATTTT.

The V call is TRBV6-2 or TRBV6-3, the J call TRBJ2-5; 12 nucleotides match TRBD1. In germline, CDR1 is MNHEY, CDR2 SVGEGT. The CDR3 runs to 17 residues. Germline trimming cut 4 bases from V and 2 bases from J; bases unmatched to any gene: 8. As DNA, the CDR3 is TGTGCCAGCAGTTGGGGACAGGGGGCGCTAACGCAAGAGACCCAGTACTTC. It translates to CASSWGQGALTQETQYF.

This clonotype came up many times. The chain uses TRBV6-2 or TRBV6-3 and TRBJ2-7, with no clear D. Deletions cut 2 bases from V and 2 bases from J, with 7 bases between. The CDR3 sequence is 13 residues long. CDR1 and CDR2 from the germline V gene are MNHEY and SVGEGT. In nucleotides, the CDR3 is TGTGCCAGCAGTTACGGTATCGCCTACGAGCAGTACTTC. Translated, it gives CASSYGIAYEQYF.

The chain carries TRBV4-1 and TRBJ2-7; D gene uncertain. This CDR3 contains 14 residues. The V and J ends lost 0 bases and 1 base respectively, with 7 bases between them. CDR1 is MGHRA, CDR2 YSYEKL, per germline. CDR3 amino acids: CASSQDMFSYEQYF. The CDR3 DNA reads TGCGCCAGCAGCCAAGATATGTTTTCCTACGAGCAGTACTTC.

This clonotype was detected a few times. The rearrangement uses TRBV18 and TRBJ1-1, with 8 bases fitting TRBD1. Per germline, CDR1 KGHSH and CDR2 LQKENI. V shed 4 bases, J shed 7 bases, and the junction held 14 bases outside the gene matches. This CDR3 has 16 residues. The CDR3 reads CASSRTGQGADFEAFF. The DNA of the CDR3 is TGTGCCAGCTCACGGACCGGACAGGGCGCAGACTTTGAAGCTTTCTTT.

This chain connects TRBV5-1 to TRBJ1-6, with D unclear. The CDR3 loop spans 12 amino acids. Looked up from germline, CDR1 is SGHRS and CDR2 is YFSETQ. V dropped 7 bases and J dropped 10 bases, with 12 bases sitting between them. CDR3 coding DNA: TGCGCCAGCTGCGATGATTGGTCACCCCTCCACTTT. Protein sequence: CASCDDWSPLHF.

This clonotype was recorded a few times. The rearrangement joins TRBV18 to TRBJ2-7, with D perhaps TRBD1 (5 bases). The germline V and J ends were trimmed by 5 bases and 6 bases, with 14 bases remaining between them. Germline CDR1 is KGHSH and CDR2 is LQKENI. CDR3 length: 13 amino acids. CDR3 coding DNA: TGTGCCAGCTCATCCACAGGCTATGGCGAGCAGTACTTC. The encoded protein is CASSSTGYGEQYF.